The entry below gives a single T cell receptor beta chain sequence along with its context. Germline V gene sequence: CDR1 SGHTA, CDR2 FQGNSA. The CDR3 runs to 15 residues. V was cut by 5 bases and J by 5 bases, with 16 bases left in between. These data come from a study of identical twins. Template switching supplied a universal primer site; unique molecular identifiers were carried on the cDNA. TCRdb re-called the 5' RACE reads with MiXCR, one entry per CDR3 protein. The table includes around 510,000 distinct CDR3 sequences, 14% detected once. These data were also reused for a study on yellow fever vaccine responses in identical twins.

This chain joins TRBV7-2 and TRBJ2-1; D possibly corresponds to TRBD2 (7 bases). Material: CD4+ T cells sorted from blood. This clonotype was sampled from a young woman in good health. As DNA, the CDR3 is TGTGCCAGCAGCCCAGGCGGGGGCCGGGACAATGAGCAGTTCTTC. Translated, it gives CASSPGGGRDNEQFF.